These 20 T cell receptor beta chains were all obtained from the same sample, sequenced in a study of response to subunit inactivated influenza vaccine. From the RT-PCR reads, TCRdb called clonotypes with MiXCR, one entry per CDR3 protein. The table has about 650,000 distinct CDR3 sequences, approximately 15% seen once; the top ten hold 6% to 9.5%. The sequences come from PBMCs from blood, collected approximately 15 days before vaccination. The receptor set was obtained from a man aged 50 to 60 who received an inactivated influenza vaccine.

This clonotype was observed a handful of times. The chain joins TRBV4-1 to TRBJ1-6; unclear D gene. The germline CDR1 and CDR2 sequences are MGHRA and YSYEKL. The ends were cut back, 4 bases at V and 4 bases at J, with 20 bases in the middle. The CDR3 consists of 18 residues. The CDR3 is CASSPWTGKGFYNSPLHF. The CDR3 DNA reads TGCGCCAGCAGCCCATGGACGGGCAAGGGATTTTATAATTCACCCCTCCACTTT.

A few counts support this clonotype. The rearrangement joins TRBV5-6 to TRBJ2-3, with 9 bases identical to TRBD2. The CDR3 is 17 amino acids. V was clipped by 4 bases and J by 5 bases; unmatched bases: 14. The germline CDR1 and CDR2 sequences are SGHDT and YYEEEE. CDR3 nucleotides: TGTGCCAGCAGCCCGAGACCGGGACTAGCAGGCGGAGATACGCAGTATTTT. Translating gives CASSPRPGLAGGDTQYF.

This clonotype appeared many times. The CDR3 loop is CASSWRLARGQYF. The CDR3 bases are TGTGCCAGCAGCTGGAGACTGGCGAGAGGGCAGTATTTT. V and J are TRBV6-2 or TRBV6-3 and TRBJ2-3; unclear D gene. V lost 6 bases and J lost 11, with 18 bases in between. The CDR3 runs to 13 residues. Looked up from germline, CDR1 is MNHEY and CDR2 is SVGEGT.

This clonotype was detected a few times. The chain combines TRBV24-1 with TRBJ1-1; a possible D gene is TRBD1 (5 bases). Trimming left V 4 bases short and J 8 bases short, with 13 bases between. Germline assignment: CDR1 KGHDR and CDR2 SFDVKD. The CDR3 length is 13 residues. In nucleotides, the CDR3 is TGTGCCACCAGTGACCGGACAAGACAGGAAGCTTTCTTT. Translated, it gives CATSDRTRQEAFF.

This clonotype was observed a handful of times. The genes are TRBV9 and TRBJ1-1; a weak D match, TRBD1 (5 bases). The CDR3 is 13 amino acids. Per germline, CDR1 SGDLS and CDR2 YYNGEE. Trimming cost V 3 bases and J 3 bases, with 9 bases left between them. The CDR3 sequence: CASSARGDTEAFF. CDR3 bases: TGTGCCAGCAGCGCCCGGGGGGACACTGAAGCTTTCTTT.

The CDR3 DNA sequence: TGTGCCAGCAGCGAACAGGGGGCTAGCACCTACGAGCAGTACTTC. Its translation is CASSEQGASTYEQYF. This chain links TRBV9 with TRBJ2-7; 9 bases fit TRBD1. Germline values: CDR1 SGDLS, CDR2 YYNGEE. The CDR3 has 15 residues. With 3 bases clipped from V and 2 bases from J, the junction kept 6 bases outside the gene matches.

This clonotype was counted only a few times. CDR3 bases: TGTGCCAGCAGCCACGGGGAGGCCTCTTTAACTAATGAAAAACTGTTTTTT. This sequence encodes CASSHGEASLTNEKLFF. This chain connects TRBV3-1 to TRBJ1-4; D gene uncertain. The CDR3 runs to 17 residues. V was trimmed by 3 bases and J by 1 base, leaving 15 bases between them. CDR1 LGHDT and CDR2 YNNKEL come from the germline V gene (reference sequence). Variable domain in full (rest from reference TRBV3-1 and TRBJ1-4): DTAVSQTPKYLVTQMGNDKSIKCEQNLGHDTMYWYKQDSKKFLKIMFSYNNKELIINETVPNRFSPKSPDKAHLNLHINSLELGDSAVYFCASSHGEASLTNEKLFFGSGTQLSVL.

This chain links TRBV9 with TRBJ1-4; possible D gene TRBD1, 5 bases. Trimming cost V 0 bases and J 5 bases, with 11 bases left between them. CDR3 length equals 15 residues. Germline CDR1 SGDLS, CDR2 YYNGEE. DNA of the CDR3: TGTGCCAGCAGCGTAGGGGGCGAAGAGAATGAAAAACTGTTTTTT. This gives the protein CASSVGGEENEKLFF.

The chain is built from TRBV29-1 and TRBJ2-3; D is unresolved. Germline V gives CDR1 SQVTM, CDR2 ANQGSEA. The V gene lost 4 bases and the J gene lost 3 bases, with 14 bases spanning the gap. The CDR3 runs to 14 residues. The DNA for the CDR3 is TGCAGCGTTGGACCCTTAGTGGGGACAGATACGCAGTATTTT. This gives the protein CSVGPLVGTDTQYF.

This clonotype was observed many times. This chain connects TRBV12-3 or TRBV12-4 to TRBJ2-1, with D tentatively TRBD1 or TRBD2 (5 bases each). There are 14 residues in the CDR3. V was trimmed by 4 bases and J by 12 bases, leaving 19 bases between them. This chain's CDR3 is CASSSTTVLGRQFF. The CDR3 region has the DNA TGTGCCAGCAGTTCCACGACAGTCTTGGGGAGGCAGTTCTTC.

The V and J genes are TRBV5-4 and TRBJ1-4; 7 bases are shared with TRBD1. Trimming took 3 bases from V and 3 from J; bases not matched to a gene: 5. Germline V gene sequence: CDR1 SGHNT, CDR2 YYREEE (reference sequence). The CDR3 length is 15 residues. The CDR3 DNA sequence: TGTGCCAGCAGCTGGAGACAGGGCCCTAATGAAAAACTGTTTTTT. It translates to CASSWRQGPNEKLFF.

This clonotype was recorded a few times. The chain carries TRBV5-1 and TRBJ2-5, with TRBD2 identical over 11 bases. The CDR3 extends over 15 amino acids. Trimming at V came to 3 bases and at J to 2 bases, leaving 3 bases not matched to a gene. Germline lookup yields CDR1 SGHRS and CDR2 YFSETQ. The CDR3 protein is CASSYRLAGQETQYF. In DNA, the CDR3 is TGCGCCAGCAGCTACCGACTAGCGGGGCAAGAGACCCAGTACTTC.

This clonotype turned up a few times. The chain couples TRBV7-2 to TRBJ1-2, with D unresolved. The germline V and J ends were trimmed by 1 base and 8 bases, with 5 bases remaining between them. Germline loops: CDR1 SGHTA, CDR2 FQGNSA. The CDR3 covers 11 residues. CDR3 nucleotides: TGTGCCAGCAGCTTAGTGGTGGGCTACACCTTC. Its protein is CASSLVVGYTF.

This clonotype was recorded many times. The chain is built from TRBV20-1 and TRBJ2-2; perhaps TRBD2 as D (5 bases). The CDR3 has 12 residues. CDR1 and CDR2 (germline): DFQATT, SNEGSKA (reference sequence). V lost 6 bases and J lost 7, with 12 bases in between. Here the CDR3 reads CSAGQGSGELFF. In DNA, the CDR3 is TGCAGTGCCGGCCAAGGGAGCGGGGAGCTGTTTTTT.

The V call is TRBV6-2 or TRBV6-3, the J call TRBJ2-7, with unresolved D. Germline V CDR1 and CDR2: MNHEY, SVGEGT. There are 13 residues in the CDR3. Trimming stripped 2 bases from V and 2 bases from J, with 7 bases between. The CDR3 DNA is TGTGCCAGCAGTTACGGTCAGCCCTACGAGCAGTACTTC. Residues: CASSYGQPYEQYF.

This clonotype has at least ten counts. The CDR3 protein is CASSQGLAGGKNTQYF. The CDR3 DNA reads as TGTGCCAGCAGCCAAGGACTAGCGGGGGGGAAAAATACGCAGTATTTT. The J gene is TRBJ2-3, the V gene TRBV3-1; 14 nucleotides line up with TRBD2. The CDR3 consists of 16 residues. V shed 1 base and J 7 bases; nucleotides not matched to a gene: 4. Germline CDR1 LGHDT, CDR2 YNNKEL (reference sequence).

This clonotype was seen a few times. This sequence joins TRBV14 and TRBJ2-7; 11 nucleotides agree with TRBD1. The CDR3 runs to 15 residues. The germline CDR1 and CDR2 sequences are SGHDN and FVKESK. V shed 4 bases and J 6 bases; nucleotides not matched to a gene: 8. CDR3 sequence: CASSPRHGTGGEQYF. DNA of the CDR3: TGTGCCAGCAGCCCCCGTCATGGGACAGGGGGCGAGCAGTACTTC.

The chain has TRBV7-6 and TRBJ2-1, with 7 bases fitting TRBD1. V gave up 3 bases and J gave up 4 bases; unmatched junction bases: 6. Germline CDR1 reads SGHVS; CDR2 reads FNYEAQ. CDR3 size: 15 residues. For the CDR3, the DNA is TGTGCCAGCAGCTTTTCGGGACAGTCATACAATGAGCAGTTCTTC. Its protein product is CASSFSGQSYNEQFF.

This clonotype came up a few times. The V call is TRBV12-3 or TRBV12-4, the J call TRBJ2-2, with 8 bases that match TRBD1. The trim removed 2 bases at V and 5 bases at J, leaving 4 bases unmatched. There are 15 residues in the CDR3. This chain's CDR3 is CASSLRRGRTGELFF. The CDR3 DNA follows: TGTGCCAGCAGTTTACGCAGGGGGCGTACCGGGGAGCTGTTTTTT.

The chain joins TRBV4-2 to TRBJ2-1; D gene unclear. With 0 bases removed from V and 3 bases from J, the gap between germline ends came to 6 bases. Germline V gene lookup returns CDR1 LGHNA and CDR2 YNFKEQ. The CDR3 spans 14 residues. CDR3 sequence (DNA): TGTGCCAGCAGCCAAGAATTTGACTACAATGAGCAGTTCTTC. Protein sequence: CASSQEFDYNEQFF.